This T cell receptor (beta chain) originates from a study of cytomegalovirus exposure and HLA in healthy donors. PCR used 60 Vbeta primers and 13 Jbeta primers. Some clones are missing from TCRdb's copy, which holds only in-frame ones; the method was immunoSEQ multiplex PCR. The sample contains 150,000 to 200,000 clones, approximately 84% of which appear only once. A note on this clone: What it binds is unknown.

When sampled, the donors appeared nominally healthy, though they likely had unrecorded immune exposures. Study outcomes and limitations: A later analysis revealed that TCR association rates differed between HLA loci, peaking at DRB1 and bottoming out at HLA-C. A highly shared variant cluster was judged a likely technical artifact. Later analysis demonstrated an association between a missense DCLRE1C variant and TCR beta V- and J-gene trimming.

This clonotype was sampled from a girl under three years old in good health and CMV-seronegative. The sequenced sample consisted of PBMCs.

The CDR3 nucleotides read TGTGCCATCAGTGAGTTCTGGGGACAGGGAGGCACAGATACGCAGTATTTT. This sequence encodes CAISEFWGQGGTDTQYF. V gene TRBV10-3 combines with J gene TRBJ2-3; 9 bases are shared with TRBD1. CDR1 and CDR2 from the germline V gene are ENHRY and SYGVKD. The CDR3 covers 17 residues. V was clipped by 1 base and J by 1 base; unmatched bases: 6.